These T cell receptor beta chains were read from a single sample in a study of blood T cell repertoires in COVID-19. TCRdb's copy holds only in-frame clones and misses some; the assay was immunoSEQ multiplex PCR. The sample carries around 100,000 clones, around four fifths recorded once. Sample: peripheral blood. The receptors derive from a woman in her seventies with acute or convalescent COVID-19. The CDR3 runs from the conserved cysteine through the conserved F or W. The order of the fields is D gene, clone size, J gene, V gene, CDR3 DNA, CDR3 protein. The D gene is left open where the match is weak. Clone size is stated in some rows and not others, as once, few, many or a class when expanded.

. | few | TRBJ1-1 | TRBV29-1 | TGCAGCGCCACAGGGAATACTGAAGCTTTCTTT | CSATGNTEAFF
TRBD2 | . | TRBJ2-2 | TRBV9 | TGTGCCAGCAGTGCTCCGGGACTAGTGACCGGGGAGCTGTTTTTT | CASSAPGLVTGELFF
. | . | TRBJ1-1 | TRBV7-3 | TGTGCCAGCAGCTGGACGGGGGACTCTGAAGCTTTCTTT | CASSWTGDSEAFF
TRBD1 | . | TRBJ1-3 | TRBV19 | TGTGCCAGCCTTGACAGGGGCTCTGGAAACACCATATATTTT | CASLDRGSGNTIYF
TRBD2 | . | TRBJ2-3 | TRBV4-1 | TGCGCCAGCAGCCAAGATCCCCTAGCGGGGAACACAGATACGCAGTATTTT | CASSQDPLAGNTDTQYF
. | . | TRBJ1-2 | TRBV6-6 | TGTGCCAGCAGTCCCAGTCAGGCAAATGGCTACACCTTC | CASSPSQANGYTF
. | . | TRBJ1-3 | TRBV6-5 | TGTGCCAGCAGTTATACGGGGAGCCCCTCTGGAAACACCATATATTTT | CASSYTGSPSGNTIYF
TRBD2 | . | TRBJ2-5 | TRBV7-2 | TGTGCCAGCAGCTTAGATTATACTAGCGGGGAGACCCAGTACTTC | CASSLDYTSGETQYF
. | . | TRBJ1-5 | TRBV6-5 | TGTGCCAGCAGTTACCCGGAAAGGGGTCAGCCCCAGCATTTT | CASSYPERGQPQHF
TRBD2 | . | TRBJ2-1 | TRBV7-6 | TGTGCCAGCAGCTTAGTAGCGGGGGGGCCCAATGAGCAGTTCTTC | CASSLVAGGPNEQFF
TRBD2 | . | TRBJ2-1 | TRBV2 | TGTGCCAGCAGTGTTGAGCGGGATTACAATGAGCAGTTCTTC | CASSVERDYNEQFF
. | . | TRBJ1-2 | TRBV18 | TGTGCCAGCTCACCTGGGCAGACATTCTATGGCTACACCTTC | CASSPGQTFYGYTF
TRBD1 | . | TRBJ1-2 | TRBV19 | TGTGCCAGTAGTAAAGAGGGACAGGGGGCGTATGGCTACACCTTC | CASSKEGQGAYGYTF
. | . | TRBJ2-2 | TRBV6-5 | TGTGCCAGCAGTTCAGACAGGACTCAGGGGGAGCTGTTTTTT | CASSSDRTQGELFF
. | . | TRBJ2-2 | TRBV7-7 | TGTGCCAGCAGCTTAGTGGGAGAGACAGGAGGTACCGGGGAGCTGTTTTTT | CASSLVGETGGTGELFF
TRBD1 | . | TRBJ2-1 | TRBV7-2 | TGTGCCAGCAGCTGGGCGGGACAGGGTTCCTACAATGAGCAGTTCTTC | CASSWAGQGSYNEQFF
. | . | TRBJ2-5 | TRBV6-6 | TGTGCCAGCAGTTACGGTGGGGGGGGCAGGGAGACCCAGTACTTC | CASSYGGGGRETQYF
. | . | TRBJ1-6 | TRBV5-1 | TGCGCCAGCAGCCCTTCGACAGATAATTCACCCCTCCACTTT | CASSPSTDNSPLHF
TRBD1 | . | TRBJ2-1 | TRBV5-6 | TGTGCCAGCAGCTCTGGGACAGTTTACAATGAGCAGTTCTTC | CASSSGTVYNEQFF
. | . | TRBJ1-4 | TRBV6-5 | TGTGCCAGCAGTACCTCCGGGGGGGTTGAAAAACTGTTTTTT | CASSTSGGVEKLFF
. | . | TRBJ2-3 | TRBV7-9 | TGTGCCAGCAGCTCAGGGGGGGATACGCAGTATTTT | CASSSGGDTQYF
. | . | TRBJ1-6 | TRBV5-4 | TGTGCCAGCAGCTTGAGGAGGGGCGATACAGCCTCCTATAATTCACCCCTCCACTTT | CASSLRRGDTASYNSPLHF
TRBD1 | . | TRBJ1-1 | TRBV7-3 | TGTGCCAGCAGCCAGGGACAGCTGAACACTGAAGCTTTCTTT | CASSQGQLNTEAFF
TRBD1 | . | TRBJ1-5 | TRBV7-9 | TGTGCCAGCAGCTTAGAGGGAGGCAGGGGGGCAAATCAGCCCCAGCATTTT | CASSLEGGRGANQPQHF
. | . | TRBJ1-5 | TRBV2 | TGTGCCAGCAGTCGGGGGGAAGACCAGCCCCAGCATTTT | CASSRGEDQPQHF
TRBD1 | . | TRBJ1-3 | TRBV6-5 | TGTGCCGCCTTAACAGGGGTACGCTCTGGAAACACCATATATTTT | CAALTGVRSGNTIYF
. | . | TRBJ2-4 | TRBV5-1 | TGCGCCAGCAGCTCGGGGGTTAAAAACATTCAGTACTTC | CASSSGVKNIQYF
. | . | TRBJ1-4 | TRBV5-4 | TGTGCCAGCAGCTTAAGGGGTTCTGAAAAACTGTTTTTT | CASSLRGSEKLFF
. | . | TRBJ2-7 | TRBV10-1 | TGCGCCAGCAGTGCCCTCAGGGTCGGCCACGAGCAGTACTTC | CASSALRVGHEQYF
. | . | TRBJ2-1 | TRBV5-1 | TGCGCCAGCAGTCTGCACAGGGGGGAGGGTTACAATGAGCAGTTCTTC | CASSLHRGEGYNEQFF